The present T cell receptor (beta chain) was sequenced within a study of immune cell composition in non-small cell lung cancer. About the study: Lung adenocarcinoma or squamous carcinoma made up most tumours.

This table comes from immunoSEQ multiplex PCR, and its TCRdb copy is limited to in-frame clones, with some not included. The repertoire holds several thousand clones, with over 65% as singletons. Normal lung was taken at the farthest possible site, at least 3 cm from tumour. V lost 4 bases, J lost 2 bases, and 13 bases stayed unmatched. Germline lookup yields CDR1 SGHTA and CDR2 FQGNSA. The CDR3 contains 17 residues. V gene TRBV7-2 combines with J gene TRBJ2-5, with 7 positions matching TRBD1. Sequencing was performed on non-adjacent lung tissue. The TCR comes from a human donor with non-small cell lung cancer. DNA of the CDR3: TGTGCCAGCAGCTACAGCCCCATGACAGGGCGGCAAGAGACCCAGTACTTC. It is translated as CASSYSPMTGRQETQYF.